These 22 T cell receptor beta chains came from one sample sequenced in a study of cytomegalovirus exposure and HLA in healthy donors. The PCR ran on 60 Vbeta and 13 Jbeta primers. Generated by immunoSEQ multiplex PCR, the TCRdb table keeps only in-frame clones and is missing some. The sample shows 150,000 to 200,000 clones, around 80% of them seen only once. Specimen: PBMCs. The receptors stem from a young woman in good health and CMV-seropositive.

The rearrangement uses TRBV11-2 and TRBJ1-4; 10 bases are shared with TRBD1. The V and J ends lost 6 bases and 5 bases, in that order; junction bases with no gene match: 0. Per the germline V gene, CDR1 is SGHAT and CDR2 is FQNNGV. The CDR3 contains 13 residues. The CDR3 nucleotides read TGTGCCAGCAGGGGACAGGGGAATGAAAAACTGTTTTTT. Translating gives CASRGQGNEKLFF.

This chain joins TRBV28 and TRBJ2-7, with 8 positions matching TRBD1. The germline CDR1 and CDR2 sequences are MDHEN and SYDVKM. With 6 bases clipped from V and 2 bases from J, the junction kept 3 bases outside the gene matches. CDR3 length: 13 amino acids. The CDR3 spells CASRPGQAYEQYF. The CDR3 region has the DNA TGTGCCAGCAGACCGGGACAGGCCTACGAGCAGTACTTC. Together with reference TRBV28 and TRBJ2-7, the CDR3 gives the full variable domain: DVKVTQSSRYLVKRTGEKVFLECVQDMDHENMFWYRQDPGLGLRLIYFSYDVKMKEKGDIPEGYSVSREKKERFSLILESASTNQTSMYLCASRPGQAYEQYFGPGTRLTVT.

The genes are TRBV5-5 and TRBJ1-1, with D hard to call. The CDR3 is 13 amino acids. CDR1 and CDR2 from the germline V gene are SGHKS and YYEKEE (reference sequence). V was shortened by 0 bases and J by 2 bases, with 5 bases between the two germline ends. As DNA, the CDR3 is TGTGCCAGCAGCTTGGGAGTAAACACTGAAGCTTTCTTT. Its protein product is CASSLGVNTEAFF. The variable domain in full, with the rest retrieved from reference TRBV5-5 and TRBJ1-1, is DAGVTQSPTHLIKTRGQQVTLRCSPISGHKSVSWYQQVLGQGPQFIFQYYEKEERGRGNFPDRFSARQFPNYSSELNVNALLLGDSALYLCASSLGVNTEAFFGQGTRLTVV.

The rearrangement uses TRBV14 and TRBJ2-5, with a weak D call TRBD2 (5 bases). This CDR3 is built from 15 residues. Germline CDR1 reads SGHDN; CDR2 reads FVKESK. V gave up 2 bases and J gave up 2 bases, with 12 bases separating them. The CDR3: CASSQFEGIQETQYF. CDR3 DNA: TGTGCCAGCAGCCAATTCGAGGGAATTCAAGAGACCCAGTACTTC.

The genes are TRBV27 and TRBJ1-6, with D perhaps TRBD1 (6 bases). Per the germline V gene, CDR1 is MNHEY and CDR2 is SMNVEV (reference sequence). The CDR3 contains 15 residues. V shed 0 bases and J shed 8 bases, with 11 bases lying between them. CDR3 in DNA: TGTGCCAGCAGTTTATCAACCAGGGGAGATTCACCCCTCCACTTT. Its translation is CASSLSTRGDSPLHF.

This clone has just a few counts. The rearrangement uses TRBV7-9 and TRBJ1-1; no clear D gene. CDR1 is SEHNR and CDR2 is FQNEAQ in the germline V gene (reference sequence). Trimming left V 1 base short and J 5 bases short, with 14 bases between. This CDR3 is 15 amino acids long. The CDR3 here is CASSLVSGYKTEAFF. CDR3 bases: TGTGCCAGCAGCTTAGTTTCGGGGTACAAAACTGAAGCTTTCTTT.

This chain joins TRBV10-3 and TRBJ2-1, with D tentatively TRBD2 (6 bases). The V gene's germline CDR1 is ENHRY and CDR2 SYGVKD. This CDR3 comprises 11 residues. Between the trimmed V and J ends, which lost 11 bases and 6 bases, there was a span of 11 bases. As DNA, the CDR3 is TGTGCCGCCGGGAGCATCAATGAGCAGTTCTTC. Translated: CAAGSINEQFF.

The chain links TRBV7-9 to TRBJ2-3, with 7 bases aligning to TRBD2. Germline assignment: CDR1 SEHNR and CDR2 FQNEAQ (reference sequence). CDR3 length: 16 amino acids. The ends lost 3 bases at V and 2 bases at J; junction bases unmatched: 8. DNA for the CDR3: TGTGCCAGCAGCTTCGGAGGTAGCGGGCACACAGATACGCAGTATTTT. It translates to CASSFGGSGHTDTQYF.

J is TRBJ1-4 and V is TRBV18, with a tentative D call TRBD1 (6 bases). Trimming stripped 3 bases from V and 7 bases from J, with 18 bases between. CDR3 length equals 16 residues. Germline CDR1 reads KGHSH; CDR2 reads LQKENI. CDR3 residues: CASSPGQPAWGEKLFF. As DNA, the CDR3 is TGTGCCAGCTCACCCGGACAGCCTGCTTGGGGTGAAAAACTGTTTTTT. The entire variable domain, with the rest obtained from reference TRBV18 and TRBJ1-4, is as follows: NAGVMQNPRHLVRRRGQEARLRCSPMKGHSHVYWYRQLPEEGLKFMVYLQKENIIDESGMPKERFSAEFPKEGPSILRIQQVVRGDSAAYFCASSPGQPAWGEKLFFGSGTQLSVL.

The chain employs TRBV7-9 and TRBJ2-7; D uncertain. The germline V gene encodes CDR1 SEHNR and CDR2 FQNEAQ (reference sequence). This CDR3 comprises 11 residues. V gave up 0 bases and J gave up 5 bases, with 2 bases separating them. In nucleotides, the CDR3 is TGTGCCAGCAGCTTAGCTAACGAGCAGTACTTC. It encodes CASSLANEQYF.

The rearrangement uses TRBV6-6 and TRBJ1-1; 9 bases fit TRBD1. The CDR3 runs to 16 residues. Germline loops: CDR1 MNHNY, CDR2 SVGAGI (reference sequence). V lost 4 bases and J lost 7; bases outside the gene matches: 13. The CDR3 nucleotides read TGTGCCAGCAGTTCCTCGCCGGGACAGGGTAAATATGAAGCTTTCTTT. It codes for CASSSSPGQGKYEAFF.

The genes are TRBV10-2 and TRBJ1-4, with TRBD1 matching over 7 bases. The V and J ends lost 5 bases and 3 bases, in that order; junction bases with no gene match: 9. This CDR3 contains 16 residues. Germline CDR1 is WSHSY and CDR2 is SAAADI. The CDR3 coding sequence is TGCGCCAGCAGTAGGAAACGACAGGGCTCTAATGAAAAACTGTTTTTT. Protein: CASSRKRQGSNEKLFF.

This sequence joins TRBV6-6 and TRBJ2-1; 10 bases agree with TRBD2. CDR1 is MNHNY, CDR2 SVGAGI, per germline (reference sequence). Trimming at V came to 5 bases and at J to 14 bases, leaving 6 bases not matched to a gene. CDR3 length equals 12 residues. The CDR3 bases are TGTGCCAGCAGTCAGATAGGGACTAGCGAGTTCTTC. Its translation is CASSQIGTSEFF.

The CDR3 region has the DNA TGTGCCAGCAGCTTGGACAACTACAATGAGCAGTTCTTC. It translates to CASSLDNYNEQFF. V usage is TRBV13 and J usage is TRBJ2-1, with a possible D match to TRBD1 (5 bases). V was cut by 3 bases and J by 3 bases, with 6 bases left in between. The CDR3 consists of 13 residues. CDR1 is PRHDT, CDR2 FYEKMQ, per germline (reference sequence).

This clone was recorded a few times. The chain combines TRBV27 with TRBJ2-3, with 13 positions matching TRBD2. Germline loops: CDR1 MNHEY, CDR2 SMNVEV (reference sequence). This CDR3 has 16 residues. V trimming: 2 bases; J trimming: 9 bases; junction bases outside the gene matches: 8. The CDR3 loop is CASSLTSGRALTTQYF. The CDR3 DNA reads as TGTGCCAGCAGTTTAACTAGCGGGAGGGCCTTAACGACGCAGTATTTT.

This clone was observed a single time. V is TRBV7-9 and J is TRBJ1-3; D is undetermined. The germline CDR1 and CDR2 sequences are SEHNR and FQNEAQ (reference sequence). The CDR3 consists of 17 residues. V lost 5 bases and J 0 bases, leaving 17 bases between the germline ends. The CDR3 region has the DNA TGTGCCAGCAGCGCTAACCGGGTTCTTCTCTCTGGAAACACCATATATTTT. This codes for CASSANRVLLSGNTIYF.

The rearrangement joins TRBV27 to TRBJ1-2, with D maybe TRBD1 (6 bases). Germline CDR1 and CDR2: MNHEY and SMNVEV (reference sequence). Trimming shortened V by 5 bases and J by 8 bases, and 12 bases separated the two germline ends. This CDR3 is built from 12 residues. The CDR3 sequence: CASSDRGFGYTF. CDR3 sequence (DNA): TGTGCCAGCAGTGATAGGGGGTTCGGCTACACCTTC.

The CDR3 region is CASTPRGTYEQYF. CDR3 sequence (DNA): TGTGCCAGCACCCCCAGGGGCACCTACGAGCAGTACTTC. The genes are TRBV6-5 and TRBJ2-7; D is perhaps TRBD1 (6 bases). Germline CDR1 and CDR2: MNHEY and SVGAGI. The CDR3 has 13 residues. V was cut by 7 bases and J by 2 bases, with 12 bases left in between.

The V and J genes are TRBV5-1 and TRBJ1-1; D is undetermined. CDR1 and CDR2 from the germline V gene are SGHRS and YFSETQ. Trimming took off 0 bases at V and 4 bases at J, with 10 bases between the two ends. CDR3 length: 14 amino acids. CDR3 sequence (DNA): TGCGCCAGCAGCTTGGCCGCCGGGTCCACTGAAGCTTTCTTT. Its translation: CASSLAAGSTEAFF.

The chain employs TRBV27 and TRBJ2-3, with no clear D. Germline values: CDR1 MNHEY, CDR2 SMNVEV (reference sequence). Trimming cost V 3 bases and J 1 base, with 8 bases left between them. CDR3 size: 14 residues. The CDR3 protein is CASSFSTRTDTQYF. DNA of the CDR3: TGTGCCAGCAGTTTTTCTACCCGCACAGATACGCAGTATTTT.

This clone was seen a single time. The V gene is TRBV5-5, the J gene TRBJ2-7; D perhaps matches TRBD1 (6 bases). The CDR3 length is 12 residues. V lost 3 bases, J lost 5 bases, and 9 bases lay in between. Germline loops: CDR1 SGHKS, CDR2 YYEKEE (reference sequence). CDR3 DNA sequence: TGTGCCAGCAGCTCCGGGACAAACGAGCAGTACTTC. It yields the protein CASSSGTNEQYF.

The V call is TRBV15, the J call TRBJ1-4; D gene ambiguous. The CDR3 spans 15 residues. Trimming left V 3 bases short and J 0 bases short, with 8 bases between. The germline V gene has CDR1 LNHNV and CDR2 YYDKDF (reference sequence). This chain's CDR3 is CATSREAATNEKLFF. In DNA form, the CDR3 reads TGTGCCACCAGCAGGGAGGCTGCAACTAATGAAAAACTGTTTTTT.